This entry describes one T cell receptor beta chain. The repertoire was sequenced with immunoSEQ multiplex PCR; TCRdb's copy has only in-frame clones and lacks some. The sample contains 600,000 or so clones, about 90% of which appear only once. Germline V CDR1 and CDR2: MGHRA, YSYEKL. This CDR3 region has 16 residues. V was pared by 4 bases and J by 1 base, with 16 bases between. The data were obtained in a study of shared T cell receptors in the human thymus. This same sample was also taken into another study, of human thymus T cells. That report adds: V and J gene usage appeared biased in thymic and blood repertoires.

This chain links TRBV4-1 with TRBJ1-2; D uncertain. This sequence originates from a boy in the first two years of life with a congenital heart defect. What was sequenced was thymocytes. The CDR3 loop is CASSPKVAAINYGYTF. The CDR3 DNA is TGCGCCAGCAGCCCCAAGGTGGCAGCGATTAACTATGGCTACACCTTC.